The clone carrying this T cell receptor (beta chain) counts as medium-sized. Its specificity is not known. Sequencing used immunoSEQ multiplex PCR; TCRdb keeps in-frame clones, though not all of them. The sample contains roughly 49,000 clones, around 86% of which appear only once. This sample was included in a study of OX40 agonist ivuxolimab in advanced cancers. General study findings and limits: In the 0.1 to 3.0 mg/kg range, CD4+ and CD8+ blood T cells had expanded clonally by week 6.

Per the germline V gene, CDR1 is MNHEY and CDR2 is SMNVEV (reference sequence). The junction had 16 bases not matched to a gene; V was cut back by 2 bases and J by 4 bases. The CDR3 is made up of 19 amino acids. The receptor was isolated from an adult with an advanced solid tumor such as melanoma, head and neck, liver or kidney cancer. The chain employs TRBV27 and TRBJ1-1, with 10 bases aligning to TRBD1. The sample was CD4+ or CD8+ T cells sorted from blood, taken in a trial of the OX40 agonist ivuxolimab. The DNA of the CDR3 is TGTGCCAGCAGTTTAATCAATTCCGGGACAGGGGCGTCAGGCACTGAAGCTTTCTTT. The encoded protein is CASSLINSGTGASGTEAFF.